A selection of T cell receptor beta chains follows, all from one sample in a study of siplizumab effects on memory and regulatory T cells. Measured with immunoSEQ multiplex PCR; TCRdb has only the in-frame clones, and not every one. The sample holds about 100,000 clones, 92% seen once. The source material was Tregs sorted from blood. All receptors derive from a human donor in good health. The CDR3 runs from the conserved cysteine through the conserved F or W. D genes are given only for firm matches. The listing skips clone size in some rows; elsewhere it reads once, few, many or a size class.

-	TRBV5-1	TRBJ1-1	-	CASSLEAVWGAGWTEAFF	TGCGCCAGCAGCTTGGAGGCTGTTTGGGGGGCCGGATGGACTGAAGCTTTCTTT
-	TRBV7-9	TRBJ2-1	-	CASADRSSYNEQFF	TGTGCCAGCGCAGACAGGAGCTCCTACAATGAGCAGTTCTTC
-	TRBV5-1	TRBJ2-5	-	CASSFIPQETQYF	TGCGCCAGCAGCTTTATCCCCCAAGAGACCCAGTACTTC
-	TRBV11-2	TRBJ1-1	-	CASSLVGVGTEAFF	TGTGCCAGCAGCCTAGTGGGGGTGGGCACTGAAGCTTTCTTT
-	TRBV7-2	TRBJ2-7	TRBD2	CASSLWEGGYEQYF	TGTGCCAGCAGCTTATGGGAGGGAGGATACGAGCAGTACTTC
-	TRBV5-8	TRBJ1-1	TRBD1	CASRDRGFMNTEAFF	TGTGCCAGCAGGGACAGGGGCTTCATGAACACTGAAGCTTTCTTT
-	TRBV5-1	TRBJ2-1	-	CASSLAGPLYNEQFF	TGCGCCAGCAGCTTGGCGGGACCCCTCTACAATGAGCAGTTCTTC
-	TRBV7-9	TRBJ1-1	-	CASSKRGAEAFF	TGTGCCAGCAGCAAAAGGGGCGCTGAAGCTTTCTTT
-	TRBV7-2	TRBJ2-1	TRBD2	CASSFTGTSGVVEQFF	TGTGCCAGCAGCTTCACCGGGACTAGCGGGGTGGTTGAGCAGTTCTTC
-	TRBV5-1	TRBJ1-6	TRBD1	CASRQTGEASPLHF	TGCGCCAGCAGACAAACAGGGGAGGCTTCACCCCTCCACTTT
-	TRBV9	TRBJ2-1	TRBD2	CASSAPNSGRGEQFF	TGTGCCAGCAGCGCCCCCAATAGCGGGAGGGGTGAGCAGTTCTTC
-	TRBV7-2	TRBJ2-1	TRBD2	CASGLESGSSSRQFF	TGTGCCAGCGGCCTAGAAAGCGGGAGTTCTTCTCGGCAGTTCTTC
-	TRBV4-2	TRBJ2-5	-	CASSQGVRAQETQYF	TGTGCCAGCAGCCAAGGAGTCAGGGCCCAAGAGACCCAGTACTTC
once	TRBV29-1	TRBJ2-2	TRBD2	CSVELAGPGELFF	TGCAGCGTTGAACTAGCGGGACCCGGGGAGCTGTTTTTT
-	TRBV7-7	TRBJ2-5	TRBD1	CASSLARGPETQYF	TGTGCTAGCAGCTTAGCAAGGGGGCCAGAGACCCAGTACTTC
-	TRBV10-3	TRBJ2-7	-	CAISPGNEQYF	TGTGCCATCAGCCCAGGGAACGAGCAGTACTTC
-	TRBV6-1	TRBJ1-2	TRBD1	CASSERTGDGYTF	TGTGCCAGCAGTGAAAGGACAGGGGATGGCTACACCTTC
-	TRBV10-1	TRBJ2-7	-	CASSSPLNQGEQYF	TGCGCCAGCAGTTCACCACTAAATCAGGGCGAGCAGTACTTC
-	TRBV6-6	TRBJ2-5	-	CASSTRGDPGTQYF	TGTGCCAGCAGTACGCGAGGGGACCCCGGGACCCAGTACTTC
-	TRBV6-1	TRBJ2-1	TRBD2	CASRPGGASNEQFF	TGTGCCAGCCGCCCCGGGGGGGCCTCCAATGAGCAGTTCTTC
-	TRBV19	TRBJ2-7	TRBD1	CASNVNRGSHEQYF	TGTGCCAGTAACGTCAACAGGGGGAGCCACGAGCAGTACTTC
once	TRBV4-2	TRBJ2-5	TRBD1	CASSQDRQGETQYF	TGTGCCAGCAGCCAAGACCGACAGGGAGAGACCCAGTACTTC
once	TRBV10-2	TRBJ1-2	TRBD1	CASSHKGQGNYGYTF	TGCGCCAGCAGTCACAAGGGACAGGGCAACTATGGCTACACCTTC
-	TRBV19	TRBJ2-7	-	CASSSDGIYEQYF	TGTGCCAGTAGTTCCGACGGTATCTACGAGCAGTACTTC
-	TRBV11-2	TRBJ1-2	-	CAGSPDGLYGYTF	TGTGCCGGCAGCCCAGATGGTCTTTATGGCTACACCTTC
once	TRBV18	TRBJ1-1	-	CASSSTVNTEAFF	TGTGCCAGCTCATCGACAGTTAACACTGAAGCTTTCTTT
-	TRBV29-1	TRBJ2-7	-	CSVELGPLEQYF	TGCAGCGTTGAGTTGGGGCCGTTAGAGCAGTACTTC
-	TRBV4-1	TRBJ1-1	-	CASRSQKDASAFF	TGCGCCAGCAGATCTCAAAAAGACGCGTCAGCTTTCTTT
once	TRBV28	TRBJ1-6	TRBD1	CASRPHGTGGFSPLHF	TGTGCCAGCAGACCTCACGGGACAGGGGGATTTTCACCCCTCCACTTT
once	TRBV6-6	TRBJ1-5	-	CASSPYRDLSNQPQHF	TGTGCCAGCAGCCCTTACAGGGATCTTAGCAATCAGCCCCAGCATTTT
-	TRBV5-1	TRBJ1-2	-	CASSLEMTELGYTF	TGCGCCAGCAGCTTGGAAATGACGGAGCTTGGCTACACCTTC
-	TRBV19	TRBJ2-7	TRBD2	CASFASGTYEQYF	TGTGCCAGCTTTGCTAGCGGTACCTACGAGCAGTACTTC
-	TRBV13	TRBJ2-4	-	CASSQGTLAKNIQYF	TGTGCCAGCAGTCAAGGAACCTTAGCCAAAAACATTCAGTACTTC
-	TRBV4-2	TRBJ2-1	-	CASSQDLAGVSGSSYNEQFF	TGTGCCAGCAGCCAAGATCTAGCAGGGGTATCCGGGAGCTCCTACAATGAGCAGTTCTTC
-	TRBV7-9	TRBJ2-6	-	CASSSGTGYWLSGANVLTF	TGTGCCAGCAGCTCAGGGACGGGTTATTGGCTCTCTGGGGCCAACGTCCTGACTTTC
-	TRBV11-3	TRBJ2-1	-	CASSFSVSNEQFF	TGTGCCAGCAGCTTTTCGGTATCCAATGAGCAGTTCTTC
-	TRBV7-9	TRBJ2-2	-	CASSALRPGPFSGELFF	TGTGCCAGCAGCGCCCTGCGCCCGGGGCCATTCTCCGGGGAGCTGTTTTTT
-	TRBV19	TRBJ2-4	TRBD1	CASSHNRGPKNIQYF	TGTGCCAGTAGCCATAACAGGGGGCCCAAAAACATTCAGTACTTC
-	TRBV6-5	TRBJ2-3	-	CASSYGPMTDTQYF	TGTGCCAGCAGTTATGGGCCGATGACAGATACGCAGTATTTT